The 32 T cell receptor beta chains given below trace back to one sample, sequenced in a study of CD8 T cells in ankylosing spondylitis. TCRdb used MiXCR to reprocess the 5' RACE reads, holding one entry per CDR3 protein. The sample has 350,000 to 450,000 distinct CDR3 sequences, about 20% seen once. The specimen sequenced was blood, either unsorted or a sorted T cell fraction (not recorded which). The receptor source for this set is a male donor with ankylosing spondylitis or in good health (not recorded which).

A few counts support this clonotype. V is TRBV12-3 or TRBV12-4 and J is TRBJ2-3; maybe TRBD1 (6 bases). Trimming stripped 5 bases from V and 0 bases from J, with 18 bases between. This CDR3 is built from 17 residues. The CDR3 here is CASSPPPRGTSTDTQYF. In nucleotides, the CDR3 is TGTGCCAGCAGTCCCCCTCCCAGGGGAACCAGCACAGATACGCAGTATTTT.

V is TRBV28 and J is TRBJ2-1; a weak D match, TRBD2 (6 bases). The germline gives CDR1 MDHEN, CDR2 SYDVKM. V was shortened by 5 bases and J by 2 bases, with 10 bases between the two germline ends. The CDR3 runs 14 residues. The CDR3 loop is CASSDWGAYNEQFF. In DNA, the CDR3 is TGTGCCAGCAGTGATTGGGGGGCCTACAATGAGCAGTTCTTC.

The chain combines TRBV4-1 with TRBJ1-4; TRBD1 is a possible D gene (5 bases). The V gene's germline CDR1 is MGHRA and CDR2 YSYEKL. Trimming stripped 0 bases from V and 5 bases from J, with 16 bases between. The CDR3 has 17 residues. The CDR3 DNA sequence: TGCGCCAGCAGCCAAGAATTTGGGACGGGAGGGAATGAAAAACTGTTTTTT. Its protein is CASSQEFGTGGNEKLFF.

The rearrangement uses TRBV10-2 and TRBJ2-3; D gene uncertain. This CDR3 has 14 residues. Trimming removed 3 bases from V and 4 bases from J, with 11 bases in between. Germline lookup yields CDR1 WSHSY and CDR2 SAAADI. The CDR3 DNA reads TGCGCCAGCAGTGACCTAGACAAGTCAGATACGCAGTATTTT. Translated: CASSDLDKSDTQYF.

The V gene is TRBV6-1, the J gene TRBJ2-3, with unresolved D. Trimming left V 4 bases short and J 1 base short, with 12 bases between. The CDR3 is 15 amino acids. CDR1 is MNHNS and CDR2 is SASEGT in the germline V gene. This chain's CDR3 is CASSGAVIRTDTQYF. CDR3 in DNA: TGTGCCAGCAGTGGCGCCGTAATCCGCACAGATACGCAGTATTTT.

This clonotype showed up just a few times. The V gene is TRBV7-9, the J gene TRBJ2-1, with no clear D. V lost 5 bases and J lost 9, with 5 bases in between. The CDR3 has 10 residues. The germline V gene encodes CDR1 SEHNR and CDR2 FQNEAQ (reference sequence). CDR3 coding DNA: TGTGCCAGCAGCCCGGGTGAGCAGTTCTTC. Its translation: CASSPGEQFF.

The chain uses TRBV2 and TRBJ2-7, with D maybe TRBD1 (6 bases). CDR1 and CDR2 from the germline V gene are SNHLY and FYNNEI. Trimming shortened V by 8 bases and J by 4 bases, and 21 bases separated the two germline ends. The CDR3 covers 15 residues. Here the CDR3 reads CASRETTGTSYEQYF. As DNA, the CDR3 is TGTGCCAGCCGGGAAACTACAGGGACAAGTTACGAGCAGTACTTC.

This clonotype was detected a few times. The rearrangement links TRBV7-9 to TRBJ2-3, with a tentative D call TRBD1 (5 bases). CDR1 is SEHNR and CDR2 is FQNEAQ in the germline V gene (reference sequence). The CDR3 is 17 amino acids. Trimming stripped 0 bases from V and 5 bases from J, with 18 bases between. As DNA, the CDR3 is TGTGCCAGCAGCTTAGCCTACGGCAGGGAAATTGGAGATACGCAGTATTTT. Protein sequence: CASSLAYGREIGDTQYF.

The chain combines TRBV20-1 with TRBJ2-5; D is possibly TRBD1 or TRBD2 (5 bases each). Germline V gene lookup returns CDR1 DFQATT and CDR2 SNEGSKA (reference sequence). The length of the CDR3 is 12 residues. Deletions cut 5 bases from V and 2 bases from J, with 9 bases between. The CDR3 reads CSAPGPQETQYF. In nucleotides, the CDR3 is TGCAGTGCTCCGGGACCGCAAGAGACCCAGTACTTC.

This clonotype has a single count. This chain uses TRBV7-9 with TRBJ2-7; D is uncertain. CDR1 and CDR2 from the germline V gene are SEHNR and FQNEAQ (reference sequence). CDR3 length equals 11 residues. The CDR3 nucleotides are TGTGCTACCTGGTGGGGCTACGAGCAGTACTTC. Translating gives CATWWGYEQYF.

There are many counts of this clonotype. CDR3: CASGQLRRAFF. The CDR3 nucleotides read TGTGCCAGCGGCCAGTTACGTCGGGCTTTCTTT. The chain employs TRBV12-3 or TRBV12-4 and TRBJ1-1; D not resolved. CDR3 length: 11 amino acids. Trimming pared 8 bases from V and 11 bases from J, leaving 15 bases between.

This clonotype occurred a few times. This sequence joins TRBV6-1 and TRBJ2-7; 7 bases are a match to TRBD1. The CDR3 is 14 amino acids. V trimming: 10 bases; J trimming: 2 bases; junction bases outside the gene matches: 11. Germline loops: CDR1 MNHNS, CDR2 SASEGT. CDR3: CATDAGDSAYEQYF. The CDR3 DNA sequence: TGTGCCACCGATGCAGGGGACAGCGCCTACGAGCAGTACTTC.

A few counts support this clonotype. The V call is TRBV20-1, the J call TRBJ2-7; possibly TRBD1 for D (6 bases). CDR3 size: 17 residues. CDR1 is DFQATT, CDR2 SNEGSKA, per germline (reference sequence). Trimming removed 5 bases at V and 3 bases at J, with 26 bases between. This CDR3 reads CSAQFPPPDSFNYEQYF. The CDR3 DNA is TGCAGTGCTCAGTTTCCCCCCCCGGACAGCTTCAACTACGAGCAGTACTTC.

The chain recombines TRBV27 with TRBJ2-7; 7 bases align to TRBD1. CDR3 length: 14 residues. Germline CDR1 is MNHEY and CDR2 is SMNVEV (reference sequence). V gave up 2 bases and J gave up 2 bases; unmatched junction bases: 3. The CDR3 DNA follows: TGTGCCAGCAGTTTAAGGGGGCGAACCTACGAGCAGTACTTC. Its translation: CASSLRGRTYEQYF.

This clonotype was counted only a few times. The V gene is TRBV6-1, the J gene TRBJ2-5; 8 positions agree with TRBD1. After removal of 5 bases from V and 5 bases from J, the junction contained 10 bases not matched to a gene. This CDR3 comprises 15 residues. Germline values: CDR1 MNHNS, CDR2 SASEGT. CDR3 loop: CASSPAQGARETQYF. The CDR3 bases are TGTGCCAGCAGTCCGGCCCAGGGGGCGCGCGAGACCCAGTACTTC.

This clonotype has a handful of counts. CDR3 nucleotide sequence: TGTGCCAGCAGCCAAACGACAGGGTTTCAAGATACGCAGTATTTT. Its protein is CASSQTTGFQDTQYF. The chain employs TRBV7-9 and TRBJ2-3; 7 bases align to TRBD1. Germline trimming cut 5 bases from V and 5 bases from J; bases unmatched to any gene: 10. CDR3 length: 15 residues. Looked up from germline, CDR1 is SEHNR and CDR2 is FQNEAQ (reference sequence).

The J gene is TRBJ2-6, the V gene TRBV5-6; TRBD1 aligns across 7 bases. Trimming cost V 0 bases and J 12 bases; bases outside gene matches: 3. CDR3 length: 13 amino acids. Germline CDR1 is SGHDT and CDR2 is YYEEEE. The DNA for the CDR3 is TGTGCCAGCAGCTTGGTTGGGGACAGCGTCCTGACTTTC. Translation gives CASSLVGDSVLTF.

This clonotype has more than one count but fewer than ten. The chain employs TRBV29-1 and TRBJ1-1; tentative D call: TRBD1 (6 bases). The germline gives CDR1 SQVTM, CDR2 ANQGSEA. Deletions cut 2 bases from V and 5 bases from J, with 12 bases between. The CDR3 sequence is 13 residues long. In nucleotides, the CDR3 is TGCAGCGTTGAAATGGAGGGGGGGACTGAAGCTTTCTTT. The encoded protein is CSVEMEGGTEAFF.

This clonotype was seen a few times. The chain links TRBV20-1 to TRBJ1-1, with a possible D match to TRBD1 (5 bases). V was trimmed by 3 bases and J by 1 base, leaving 9 bases between them. Germline V gene data show CDR1 as DFQATT and CDR2 as SNEGSKA (reference sequence). This CDR3 is 13 amino acids long. CDR3: CSARTVTNTEAFF. The CDR3 DNA is TGCAGTGCTAGGACAGTCACGAACACTGAAGCTTTCTTT.

This chain joins TRBV24-1 and TRBJ1-6, with TRBD1 as a possible D gene (6 bases). This CDR3 has 14 amino acids. CDR1 and CDR2 (germline): KGHDR, SFDVKD. With 4 bases removed from V and 6 bases from J, the gap between germline ends came to 9 bases. The CDR3 nucleotides read TGTGCCACCAGTGAGAGGACAGCTAATTCACCCCTCCACTTT. This codes for CATSERTANSPLHF.

This chain's CDR3 is CAWSAEAEAFF. CDR3 nucleotides: TGTGCCTGGAGCGCGGAGGCTGAAGCTTTCTTT. This chain uses TRBV30 with TRBJ1-1; D gene unclear. This CDR3 comprises 11 residues. Between the trimmed V and J ends, which lost 3 bases and 6 bases, there was a span of 8 bases. Germline CDR1 and CDR2: GTSNPN and SVGIG (reference sequence). Full variable domain (missing parts from reference TRBV30 and TRBJ1-1): SQTIHQWPATLVQPVGSPLSLECTVEGTSNPNLYWYRQAAGRGLQLLFYSVGIGQISSEVPQNLSASRPQDRQFILSSKKLLLSDSGFYLCAWSAEAEAFFGQGTRLTVV.

V gene TRBV19 combines with J gene TRBJ2-1, with 9 nucleotides matching TRBD1. V lost 3 bases, J lost 8 bases, and 8 bases stayed unmatched. CDR1 is LNHDA, CDR2 SQIVND, per germline (reference sequence). The CDR3 has 15 residues. CDR3 DNA: TGTGCCAGTAGTATGGGACAGGGTGGGGCGGATGAGCAGTTCTTC. Translation: CASSMGQGGADEQFF.

The sample holds a few counts of this clonotype. The genes are TRBV6-2 or TRBV6-3 and TRBJ2-5; 8 bases fit TRBD1. Germline CDR1 reads MNHEY; CDR2 reads SVGEGT. V shed 4 bases and J 4 bases; nucleotides not matched to a gene: 17. CDR3 length: 18 residues. This chain's CDR3 is CASSFFPSDRGFSETQYF. Here the CDR3 DNA reads TGTGCCAGCAGTTTTTTCCCCTCTGACAGGGGCTTTTCAGAGACCCAGTACTTC.

The genes are TRBV30 and TRBJ2-1, with TRBD1 matching 8 bases. CDR1 and CDR2 from the germline V gene are GTSNPN and SVGIG (reference sequence). CDR3 length equals 12 residues. With V trimmed by 7 bases and J by 10 bases, 9 bases remained unmatched. DNA for the CDR3: TGTGCCTTCCGGGACAGGTCGGGCGAGCAGTTCTTC. This gives the protein CAFRDRSGEQFF.

This chain connects TRBV9 to TRBJ1-2, with TRBD1 matching over 11 bases. The CDR3 runs to 15 residues. V shed 0 bases and J 8 bases; nucleotides not matched to a gene: 6. Germline lookup yields CDR1 SGDLS and CDR2 YYNGEE. The chain's CDR3 is CASSVDGTGGEGYTF. The CDR3 nucleotides read TGTGCCAGCAGCGTAGATGGGACAGGGGGAGAAGGCTACACCTTC.

There are a few counts of this clonotype. The J gene is TRBJ2-1, the V gene TRBV24-1; D is perhaps TRBD2 (5 bases). The V end was cut by 4 bases, the J end by 1 base, with 10 bases between. This CDR3 is built from 15 residues. Germline CDR1 KGHDR, CDR2 SFDVKD. CDR3 sequence (DNA): TGTGCCACCAGTGACTTACTAGATTCCTACAATGAGCAGTTCTTC. Protein: CATSDLLDSYNEQFF.

This clonotype appeared a few times. The chain combines TRBV28 with TRBJ2-7, with a weak D call TRBD1 (6 bases). This CDR3 contains 12 residues. Germline values: CDR1 MDHEN, CDR2 SYDVKM. Trimming left V 10 bases short and J 2 bases short, with 12 bases between. The DNA for the CDR3 is TGTGCCACCGAGGGGGTAACCTACGAGCAGTACTTC. This translates into CATEGVTYEQYF.

V and J are TRBV12-3 or TRBV12-4 and TRBJ2-5, with D unclear. The CDR3 totals 15 residues. V lost 3 bases and J 2 bases, leaving 13 bases between the germline ends. CDR3 sequence: CASSFRSSLQETQYF. CDR3 in DNA: TGTGCCAGCAGTTTTAGGTCCAGTCTACAAGAGACCCAGTACTTC.

This clonotype was picked up a small number of times. The V call is TRBV7-9, the J call TRBJ2-3; D not certain. The CDR3 totals 14 residues. In germline, CDR1 is SEHNR, CDR2 FQNEAQ (reference sequence). The V and J ends lost 5 bases and 0 bases respectively, with 9 bases between them. The CDR3 nucleotides are TGTGCCAGCAGCACAACGATTAGCACAGATACGCAGTATTTT. As protein: CASSTTISTDTQYF.

The chain recombines TRBV27 with TRBJ2-7; no clear D. The CDR3 is made up of 14 amino acids. V gave up 6 bases and J gave up 2 bases, with 14 bases separating them. In germline, CDR1 is MNHEY, CDR2 SMNVEV (reference sequence). CDR3 sequence reads: CASSPRTPAYEQYF. In DNA, the CDR3 is TGTGCCAGCAGCCCGCGGACGCCCGCCTACGAGCAGTACTTC.

This clonotype turned up a few times. The chain is built from TRBV4-2 and TRBJ2-3; D not resolved. V shed 1 base and J shed 6 bases, with 11 bases lying between them. CDR1 and CDR2 from the germline V gene are LGHNA and YNFKEQ. The CDR3 length is 14 residues. The CDR3 DNA is TGTGCCAGCAGCCAAGGCGCCCCGCAGGATACGCAGTATTTT. This codes for CASSQGAPQDTQYF.

This clonotype has a single count. This chain links TRBV12-3 or TRBV12-4 with TRBJ1-6, with 8 bases lining up with TRBD1. This CDR3 is 14 amino acids long. V was clipped by 6 bases and J by 10 bases; unmatched bases: 8. CDR3 amino acids: CASRPGQGWSPLHF. Here the CDR3 DNA reads TGTGCCAGCAGACCCGGACAGGGTTGGTCACCCCTCCACTTT.